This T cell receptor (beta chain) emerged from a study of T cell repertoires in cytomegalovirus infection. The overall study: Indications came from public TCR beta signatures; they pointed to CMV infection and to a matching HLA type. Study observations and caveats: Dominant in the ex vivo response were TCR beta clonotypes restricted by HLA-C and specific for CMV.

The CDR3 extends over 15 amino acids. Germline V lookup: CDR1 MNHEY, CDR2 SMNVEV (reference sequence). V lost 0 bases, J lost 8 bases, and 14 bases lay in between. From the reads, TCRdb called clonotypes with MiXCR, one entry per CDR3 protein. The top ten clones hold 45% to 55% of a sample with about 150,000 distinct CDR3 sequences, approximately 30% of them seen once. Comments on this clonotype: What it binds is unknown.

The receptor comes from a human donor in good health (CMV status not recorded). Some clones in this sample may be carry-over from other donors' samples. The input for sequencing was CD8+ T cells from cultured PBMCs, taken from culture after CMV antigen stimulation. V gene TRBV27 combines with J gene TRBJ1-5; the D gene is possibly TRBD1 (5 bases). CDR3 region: CASSLSQSLREPQHF. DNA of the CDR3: TGTGCCAGCAGTTTATCCCAATCCCTCAGGGAGCCCCAGCATTTT.